Shown below are 20 T cell receptor beta chains from a single sample sequenced in a study. Tregs were sorted as CD4+CD25+CD127-/low cells. TCRdb reprocessed the 5' RACE reads via MiXCR and lists one record per CDR3 protein. The sample has tens of thousands of distinct CDR3 sequences, approximately 22% seen once. The sample was Tregs sorted from blood. The receptors were gathered from a female donor with breast cancer.

V usage is TRBV7-9 and J usage is TRBJ2-7, with no clear D. Trimming left V 5 bases short and J 4 bases short, with 15 bases between. Germline lookup yields CDR1 SEHNR and CDR2 FQNEAQ (reference sequence). CDR3 length: 14 residues. CDR3 in amino acids: CASSPPGRHYEQYF. The CDR3 nucleotides read TGTGCCAGCAGCCCCCCCGGACGACATTACGAGCAGTACTTC.

A word on this clonotype: A junction boundary mismatches the germline segment, possibly from a read error. This sequence joins TRBV28 and TRBJ1-1; D may be TRBD1 (6 bases). This CDR3 region has 15 residues. Germline assignment: CDR1 MDHEN and CDR2 SYDVKM. As DNA, the CDR3 is TGTGCCAGCAGTTCCAACAGGGATTCTAACACTGAAGCTCTCTTT. Translated: CASSSNRDSNTEALF.

This clonotype was counted a few times. The CDR3 sequence: CASRGYGYTF. The CDR3 region has the DNA TGTGCCAGCAGAGGTTATGGCTACACCTTC. The chain carries TRBV12-3 or TRBV12-4 and TRBJ1-2; D call uncertain. This CDR3 has 10 amino acids. Trimming cost V 6 bases and J 5 bases, with 4 bases left between them.

At least ten counts were recorded for this clonotype. This chain joins TRBV7-2 and TRBJ2-3, with 10 bases fitting TRBD2. J gave up 2 bases and V 5 bases, and 7 bases lay outside the gene matches. The CDR3 has 16 amino acids. The germline V gene encodes CDR1 SGHTA and CDR2 FQGNSA. For the CDR3, the DNA is TGTGCCAGCAGCGTTTCAGCGGGAGGGCCCACAGATACGCAGTATTTT. Its protein product is CASSVSAGGPTDTQYF. Looking up the rest from reference TRBV7-2 and TRBJ2-3 gives the full variable domain: GAGVSQSPSNKVTEKGKDVELRCDPISGHTALYWYRQSLGQGLEFLIYFQGNSAPDKSGLPSDRFSAERTGGSVSTLTIQRTQQEDSAVYLCASSVSAGGPTDTQYFGPGTRLTVL.

This clonotype was picked up a small number of times. V is TRBV20-1 and J is TRBJ2-5; D is uncertain. CDR1 and CDR2 from the germline V gene are DFQATT and SNEGSKA (reference sequence). The germline V and J ends were trimmed by 2 bases and 1 base, with 5 bases remaining between them. The CDR3 spans 12 residues. CDR3 in amino acids: CSARPGQETQYF. The DNA of the CDR3 is TGCAGTGCTAGACCGGGCCAAGAGACCCAGTACTTC.

This sequence joins TRBV29-1 and TRBJ2-1, with 9 nucleotides matching TRBD1. From germline, CDR1 is SQVTM and CDR2 ANQGSEA. The CDR3 is made up of 13 amino acids. After removal of 7 bases from V and 4 bases from J, the junction contained 5 bases not matched to a gene. The CDR3 loop reads CSGRDRVYNEQFF. The CDR3, as DNA: TGCAGCGGCCGGGACAGGGTATACAATGAGCAGTTCTTC.

There are many counts of this clonotype. J is TRBJ1-1 and V is TRBV5-1, with TRBD1 matching over 7 bases. The J segment lost 5 bases and the V segment lost 5 bases, leaving 3 bases of the junction unmatched. Per the germline V gene, CDR1 is SGHRS and CDR2 is YFSETQ. The CDR3 runs to 12 residues. The CDR3 region has the DNA TGCGCCAGCAGTCCAGGGGGGACTGAAGCTTTCTTT. It specifies CASSPGGTEAFF.

This chain joins TRBV5-5 and TRBJ1-5; possible D gene TRBD1, 6 bases. Deletions cut 4 bases from V and 4 bases from J, with 18 bases between. CDR3 size: 16 residues. The germline V gene has CDR1 SGHKS and CDR2 YYEKEE (reference sequence). The CDR3 DNA is TGTGCCAGCAGCCCTCGAGGGGGGATCCGGAATCAGCCCCAGCATTTT. It encodes CASSPRGGIRNQPQHF.

As concerns this clonotype: One base away lies a much larger clone, so this may be a sequencing read error. The chain has TRBV5-1 and TRBJ2-5; 7 positions agree with TRBD2. The CDR3 is made up of 17 amino acids. Germline V lookup: CDR1 SGHRS, CDR2 YFSETQ. DNA of the CDR3: TGCGCCAGCAGCTTCTTGGGCCGGGGGATTGCGGGAGAGACCCGGTACTTC. Its translation: CASSFLGRGIAGETRYF.

This clonotype was recorded many times. The CDR3 reads CASSVGGGLQETQYF. CDR3 DNA sequence: TGTGCCAGCAGTGTAGGGGGGGGACTCCAAGAGACCCAGTACTTC. This chain connects TRBV6-5 to TRBJ2-5; possible D gene TRBD2, 7 bases. This CDR3 has 15 residues. Germline V gene lookup returns CDR1 MNHEY and CDR2 SVGAGI. V lost 5 bases to trimming and J lost 1 base, with 14 bases between them.

V usage is TRBV9 and J usage is TRBJ2-1; D not resolved. The CDR3 spans 15 residues. The germline CDR1 and CDR2 sequences are SGDLS and YYNGEE. Trimming took off 3 bases at V and 0 bases at J, with 10 bases between the two ends. The CDR3 sequence: CASSGARSSYNEQFF. In nucleotides, the CDR3 is TGTGCCAGCAGCGGGGCCCGAAGCTCCTACAATGAGCAGTTCTTC.

The V call is TRBV11-2, the J call TRBJ2-3; 7 positions agree with TRBD2. After removal of 4 bases from V and 0 bases from J, the junction contained 4 bases not matched to a gene. This CDR3 is 15 amino acids long. In germline, CDR1 is SGHAT, CDR2 FQNNGV. The CDR3 DNA sequence: TGTGCCAGCAGCTCTAGCGGTTCTAGCACAGATACGCAGTATTTT. It is translated as CASSSSGSSTDTQYF.

The chain has TRBV11-2 and TRBJ2-7; D is undetermined. This CDR3 has 12 residues. V gave up 1 base and J gave up 4 bases, with 5 bases separating them. The V gene's germline CDR1 is SGHAT and CDR2 FQNNGV. CDR3 loop: CASSLGSYEQYF. The CDR3 coding sequence is TGTGCCAGCAGCTTAGGGTCATACGAGCAGTACTTC.

This clonotype was recorded many times. The V call is TRBV15, the J call TRBJ2-7, with 7 bases that match TRBD2. This CDR3 spans 15 amino acids. V was clipped by 0 bases and J by 6 bases; unmatched bases: 8. Germline values: CDR1 LNHNV, CDR2 YYDKDF (reference sequence). CDR3: CATSRDSGPPSEQYF. CDR3 bases: TGTGCCACCAGCAGAGATAGCGGGCCTCCGTCCGAGCAGTACTTC.

This clonotype was observed a few times. The chain uses TRBV7-3 and TRBJ1-1; D remains unclear. This CDR3 has 13 residues. Germline CDR1 is SGHTA and CDR2 is FQGTGA. V lost 5 bases to trimming and J lost 4 bases, with 11 bases between them. This CDR3 reads CASSEMGGTEAFF. In nucleotides, the CDR3 is TGTGCCAGCAGCGAAATGGGTGGCACTGAAGCTTTCTTT.

This clonotype was counted many times. This chain connects TRBV20-1 to TRBJ1-1; TRBD1 agrees at 8 bases. This CDR3 spans 14 amino acids. V shed 2 bases and J 1 base; nucleotides not matched to a gene: 3. CDR1 DFQATT and CDR2 SNEGSKA come from the germline V gene (reference sequence). Written as DNA, the CDR3 is TGCAGTGCTAGAACAGGACAGGGGAACACTGAAGCTTTCTTT. This encodes CSARTGQGNTEAFF.

In its sample, this clonotype was seen many times. This chain joins TRBV5-6 and TRBJ1-2; 9 bases match TRBD1. This CDR3 region has 16 residues. CDR1 is SGHDT, CDR2 YYEEEE, per germline. The V and J ends lost 0 bases and 1 base, in that order; junction bases with no gene match: 4. The CDR3 reads CASSLELTGGNYGYTF. Here the CDR3 DNA reads TGTGCCAGCAGCTTGGAACTGACAGGGGGTAACTATGGCTACACCTTC.

This clonotype was counted a few times. The chain carries TRBV12-1 and TRBJ2-2. TRBV12-1 is a listed pseudogene. The CDR3 spans 17 residues. CDR3 DNA: TGTGCCAGCAGCTTTGGATCTTGGTTCCCGAACACCGGGGAGCTGTTTTTT. Translated: CASSFGSWFPNTGELFF.

This clonotype was observed a handful of times. CDR3 sequence reads: CASSPARIARGSYNEQFF. CDR3 nucleotide sequence: TGTGCCAGCAGCCCCGCCCGGATCGCCCGCGGCTCCTACAATGAGCAGTTCTTC. The chain carries TRBV11-2 and TRBJ2-1; D uncertain. This CDR3 spans 18 amino acids. The V and J ends lost 5 bases and 0 bases respectively, with 20 bases between them. Germline assignment: CDR1 SGHAT and CDR2 FQNNGV.

This clonotype was recorded many times. The chain recombines TRBV28 with TRBJ1-1, with D possibly TRBD1 on 6 matching bases. With 7 bases removed from V and 7 bases from J, the gap between germline ends came to 16 bases. This CDR3 is 13 amino acids long. Germline lookup yields CDR1 MDHEN and CDR2 SYDVKM. DNA of the CDR3: TGTGCCAGCATCATGACAGGCAGTCTTGAAGCTTTCTTT. It specifies CASIMTGSLEAFF.